The clone carrying this T cell receptor beta chain was counted a few times. TCRdb reprocessed the 5' RACE reads with MiXCR, giving one entry per CDR3 protein. The data show some 200,000 distinct CDR3 sequences, 7.5% seen once. The junction had 13 bases not matched to a gene; V was cut back by 4 bases and J by 5 bases. Germline V gives CDR1 SGHAT, CDR2 FQDESV (reference sequence). This CDR3 comprises 17 residues. The sample belongs to a study of identical twins. These data were also reused for a study on yellow fever vaccine responses in identical twins.

The source is a young woman in good health. Sequenced material: memory (CD45RO+) T cells sorted from blood. The chain carries TRBV11-1 and TRBJ2-1; 8 bases fit TRBD2. The CDR3 DNA reads TGTGCCAGCAGCTCTATTATCGGGGGGGGGCCCGACAATGAGCAGTTCTTC. It is translated as CASSSIIGGGPDNEQFF.